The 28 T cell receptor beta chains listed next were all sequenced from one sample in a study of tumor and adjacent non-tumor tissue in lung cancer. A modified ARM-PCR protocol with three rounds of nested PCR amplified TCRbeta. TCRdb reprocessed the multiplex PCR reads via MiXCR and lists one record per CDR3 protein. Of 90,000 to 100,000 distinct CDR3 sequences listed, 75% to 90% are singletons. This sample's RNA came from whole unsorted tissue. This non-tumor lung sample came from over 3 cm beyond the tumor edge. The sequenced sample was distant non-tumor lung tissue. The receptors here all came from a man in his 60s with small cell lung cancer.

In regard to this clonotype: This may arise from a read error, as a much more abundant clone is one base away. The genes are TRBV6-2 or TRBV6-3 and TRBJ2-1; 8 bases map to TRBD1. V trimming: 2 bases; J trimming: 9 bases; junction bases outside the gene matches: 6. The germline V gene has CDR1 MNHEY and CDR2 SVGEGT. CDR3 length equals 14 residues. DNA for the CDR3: TGTGCCAGCAGTTACCAACAGGGGGGTATTGAGCAGTTCTTC. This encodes CASSYQQGGIEQFF.

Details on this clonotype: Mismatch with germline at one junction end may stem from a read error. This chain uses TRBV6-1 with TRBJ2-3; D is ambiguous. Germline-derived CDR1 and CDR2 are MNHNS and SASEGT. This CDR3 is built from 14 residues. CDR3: CSSNEGYGTDTQYF. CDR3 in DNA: TGTTCCAGCAATGAAGGATACGGTACGGATACGCAGTATTTT.

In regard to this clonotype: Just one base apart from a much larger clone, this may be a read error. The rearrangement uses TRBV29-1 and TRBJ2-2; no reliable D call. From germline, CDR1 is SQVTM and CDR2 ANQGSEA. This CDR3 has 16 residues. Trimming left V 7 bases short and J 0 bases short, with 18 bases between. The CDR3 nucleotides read TGCAGCGCCCTGGAGTATTCGGGTTCGAACACCGGGGAGCTGTTTTTT. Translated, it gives CSALEYSGSNTGELFF.

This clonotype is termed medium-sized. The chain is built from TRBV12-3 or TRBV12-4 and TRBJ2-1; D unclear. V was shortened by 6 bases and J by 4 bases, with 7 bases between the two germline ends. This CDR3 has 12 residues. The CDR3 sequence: CASRKNYNEQFF. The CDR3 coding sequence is TGTGCCAGCAGGAAAAATTACAATGAGCAGTTCTTC.

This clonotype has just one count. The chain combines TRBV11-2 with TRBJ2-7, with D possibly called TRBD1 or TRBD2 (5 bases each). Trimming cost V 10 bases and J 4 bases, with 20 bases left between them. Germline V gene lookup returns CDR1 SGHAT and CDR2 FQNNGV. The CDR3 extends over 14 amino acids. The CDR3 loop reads CAICLKQGPYEQYV. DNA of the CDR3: TGTGCCATCTGCTTGAAGCAGGGACCTTACGAGCAGTACGTC.

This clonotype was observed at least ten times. The CDR3: CAWSPLPIYGYTF. The CDR3 DNA is TGTGCCTGGAGCCCTTTACCTATTTATGGCTACACCTTC. V is TRBV30 and J is TRBJ1-2; D is unclear. CDR1 GTSNPN and CDR2 SVGIG come from the germline V gene (reference sequence). The CDR3 spans 13 residues. The V and J ends lost 3 bases and 5 bases respectively, with 13 bases between them.

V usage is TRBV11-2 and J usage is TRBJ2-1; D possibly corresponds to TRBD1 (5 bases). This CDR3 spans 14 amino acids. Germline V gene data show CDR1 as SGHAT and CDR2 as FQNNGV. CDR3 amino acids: CESQKRQGYNEQFF. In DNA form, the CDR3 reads TGTGAGAGCCAGAAACGGCAGGGCTACAATGAGCAGTTCTTC.

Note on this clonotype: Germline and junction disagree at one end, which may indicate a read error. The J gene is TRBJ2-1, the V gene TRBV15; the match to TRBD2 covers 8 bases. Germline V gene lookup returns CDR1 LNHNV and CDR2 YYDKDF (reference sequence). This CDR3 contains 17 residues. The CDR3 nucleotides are TGTGCCACCACCAGAGAAAAGAGGCTAGCGGGTTATAATGAGCAGTTCTTC. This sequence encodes CATTREKRLAGYNEQFF.

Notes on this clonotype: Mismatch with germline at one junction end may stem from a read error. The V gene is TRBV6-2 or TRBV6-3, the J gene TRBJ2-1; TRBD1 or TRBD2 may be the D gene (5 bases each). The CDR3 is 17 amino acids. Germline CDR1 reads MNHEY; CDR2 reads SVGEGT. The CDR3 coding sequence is TGTGACAGCAGTCGACAAGTAGGCCCGGGACGATACAATGAGCAGTTCTTC. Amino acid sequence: CDSSRQVGPGRYNEQFF.

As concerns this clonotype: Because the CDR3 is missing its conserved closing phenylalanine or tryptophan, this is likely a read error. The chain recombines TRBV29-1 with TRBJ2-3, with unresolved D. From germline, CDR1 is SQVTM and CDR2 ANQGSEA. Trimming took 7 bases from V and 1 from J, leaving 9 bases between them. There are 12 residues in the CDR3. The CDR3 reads CSETSGTDTQYL. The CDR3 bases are TGCAGCGAGACATCAGGCACAGATACGCAGTATCTT.

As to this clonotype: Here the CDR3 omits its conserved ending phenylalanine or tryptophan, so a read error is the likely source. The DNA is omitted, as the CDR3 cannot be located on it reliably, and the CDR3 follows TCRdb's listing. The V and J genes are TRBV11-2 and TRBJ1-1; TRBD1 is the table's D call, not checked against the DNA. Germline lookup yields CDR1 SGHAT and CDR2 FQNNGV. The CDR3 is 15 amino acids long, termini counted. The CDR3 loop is CASSLNSGGNTESIL.

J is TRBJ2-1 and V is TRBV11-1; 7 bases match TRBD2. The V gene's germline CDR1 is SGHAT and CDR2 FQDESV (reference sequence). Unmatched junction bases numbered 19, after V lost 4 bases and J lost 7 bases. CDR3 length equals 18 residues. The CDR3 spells CASSSESGTIGSGNEQFF. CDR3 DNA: TGTGCCAGCAGCTCAGAATCGGGGACTATCGGAAGTGGTAATGAGCAGTTCTTC.

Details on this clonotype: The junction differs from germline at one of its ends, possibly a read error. The CDR3 bases are TGCGCCAGCAGCGTCGGGACTAGCGGGAGATCAGATACGCAGTATTTT. The encoded protein is CASSVGTSGRSDTQYF. The genes are TRBV5-6 and TRBJ2-3, with 14 nucleotides matching TRBD2. The CDR3 is 16 amino acids. Germline V CDR1 and CDR2: SGHDT, YYEEEE.

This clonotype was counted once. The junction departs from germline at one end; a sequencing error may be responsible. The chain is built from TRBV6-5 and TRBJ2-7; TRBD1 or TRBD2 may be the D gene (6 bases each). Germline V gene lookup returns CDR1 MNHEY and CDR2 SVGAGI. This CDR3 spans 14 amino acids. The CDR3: CAGSPGGRRSEEYF. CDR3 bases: TGTGCCGGCAGTCCCGGGGGCAGGAGGAGCGAGGAGTACTTC.

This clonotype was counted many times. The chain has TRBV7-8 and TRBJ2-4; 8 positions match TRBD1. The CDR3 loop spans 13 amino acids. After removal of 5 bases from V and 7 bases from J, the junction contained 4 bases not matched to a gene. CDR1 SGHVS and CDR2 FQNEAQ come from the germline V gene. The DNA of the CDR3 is TGTGCCAGCAGCAAGGACAGGGCTAACATTCAGTACTTC. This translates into CASSKDRANIQYF.

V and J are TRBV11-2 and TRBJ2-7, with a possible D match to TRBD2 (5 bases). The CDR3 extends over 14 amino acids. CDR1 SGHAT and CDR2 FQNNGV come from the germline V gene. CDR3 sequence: CDGSLEVGGYEQYF. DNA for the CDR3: TGTGACGGTAGCTTAGAAGTCGGAGGCTACGAGCAGTACTTC.

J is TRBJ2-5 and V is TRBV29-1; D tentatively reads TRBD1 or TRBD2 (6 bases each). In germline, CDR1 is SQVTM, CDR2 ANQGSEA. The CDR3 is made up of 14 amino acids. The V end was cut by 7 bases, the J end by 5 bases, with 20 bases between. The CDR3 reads CSAWNGGPIETQYF. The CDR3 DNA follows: TGCAGCGCCTGGAATGGGGGGCCGATCGAGACCCAGTACTTC.

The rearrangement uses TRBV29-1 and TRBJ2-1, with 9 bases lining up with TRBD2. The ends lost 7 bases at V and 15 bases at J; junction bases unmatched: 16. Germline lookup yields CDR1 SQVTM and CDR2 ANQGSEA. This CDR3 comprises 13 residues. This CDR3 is CSAGGSGSGGPFF. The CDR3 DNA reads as TGCAGCGCTGGGGGTAGCGGGAGTGGTGGACCGTTCTTC.

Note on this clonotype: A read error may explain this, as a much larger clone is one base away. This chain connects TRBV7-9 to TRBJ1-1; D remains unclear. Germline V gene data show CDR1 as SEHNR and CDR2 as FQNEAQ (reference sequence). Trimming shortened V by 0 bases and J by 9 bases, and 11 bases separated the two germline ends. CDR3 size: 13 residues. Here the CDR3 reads CASSLAAPSKAFF. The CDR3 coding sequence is TGTGCCAGCAGCTTAGCGGCTCCATCGAAAGCTTTCTTT.

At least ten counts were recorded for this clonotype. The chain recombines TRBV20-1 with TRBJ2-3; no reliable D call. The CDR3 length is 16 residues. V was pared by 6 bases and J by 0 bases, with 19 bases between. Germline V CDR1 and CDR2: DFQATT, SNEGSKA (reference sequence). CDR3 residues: CSARSGRVFSTDTQYF. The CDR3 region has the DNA TGCAGTGCCCGTTCTGGACGGGTTTTTAGCACAGATACGCAGTATTTT.

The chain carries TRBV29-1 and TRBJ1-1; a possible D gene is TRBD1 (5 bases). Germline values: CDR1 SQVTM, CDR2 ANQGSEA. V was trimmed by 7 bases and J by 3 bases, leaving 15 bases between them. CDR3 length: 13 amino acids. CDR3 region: CSAGSTVDTEAFF. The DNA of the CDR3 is TGCAGCGCAGGGAGTACCGTCGACACTGAAGCTTTCTTT. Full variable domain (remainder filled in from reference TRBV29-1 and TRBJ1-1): SAVISQKPSRDICQRGTSLTIQCQVDSQVTMMFWYRQQPGQSLTLIATANQGSEATYESGFVIDKFPISRPNLTFSTLTVSNMSPEDSSIYLCSAGSTVDTEAFFGQGTRLTVV.

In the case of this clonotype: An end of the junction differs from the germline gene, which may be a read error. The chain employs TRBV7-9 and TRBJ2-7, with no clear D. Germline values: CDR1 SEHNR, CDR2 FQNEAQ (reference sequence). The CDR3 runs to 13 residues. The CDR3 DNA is TGTTCCAGCAGCTCCCTCCCGGGCCACGAGGAGTACTTC. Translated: CSSSSLPGHEEYF.

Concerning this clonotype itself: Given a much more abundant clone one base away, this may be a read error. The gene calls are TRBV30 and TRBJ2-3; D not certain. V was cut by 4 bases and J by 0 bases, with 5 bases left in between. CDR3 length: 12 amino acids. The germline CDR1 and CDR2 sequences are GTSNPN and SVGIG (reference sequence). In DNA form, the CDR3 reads TGTGCCTGGACGCCTAGCACAGATACGCAGTATTTT. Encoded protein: CAWTPSTDTQYF. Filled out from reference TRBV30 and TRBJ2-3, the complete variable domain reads SQTIHQWPATLVQPVGSPLSLECTVEGTSNPNLYWYRQAAGRGLQLLFYSVGIGQISSEVPQNLSASRPQDRQFILSSKKLLLSDSGFYLCAWTPSTDTQYFGPGTRLTVL.

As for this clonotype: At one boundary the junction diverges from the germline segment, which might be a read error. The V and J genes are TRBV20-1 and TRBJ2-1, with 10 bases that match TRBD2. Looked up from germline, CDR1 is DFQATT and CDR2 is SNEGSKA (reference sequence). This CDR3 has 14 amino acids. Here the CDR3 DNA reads TGCAGTGCCTCAGGGGCTAGCGGGAGTTATGAGCGGTTATTC. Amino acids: CSASGASGSYERLF.

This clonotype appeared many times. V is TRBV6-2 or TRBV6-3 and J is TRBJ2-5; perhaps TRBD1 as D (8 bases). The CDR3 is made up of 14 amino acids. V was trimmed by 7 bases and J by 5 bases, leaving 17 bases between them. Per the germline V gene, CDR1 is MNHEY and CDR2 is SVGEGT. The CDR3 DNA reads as TGTGCCAGCAAGAACAGGGGGGGGGTGGAGACCCAGTACTTC. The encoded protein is CASKNRGGVETQYF.

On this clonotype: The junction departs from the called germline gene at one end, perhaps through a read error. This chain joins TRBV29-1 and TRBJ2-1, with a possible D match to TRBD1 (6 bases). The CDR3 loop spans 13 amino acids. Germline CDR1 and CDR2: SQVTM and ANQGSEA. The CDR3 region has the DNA TGCAGCGACAAGACAGGTATCTACAATGAGCAGCTCTTC. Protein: CSDKTGIYNEQLF.

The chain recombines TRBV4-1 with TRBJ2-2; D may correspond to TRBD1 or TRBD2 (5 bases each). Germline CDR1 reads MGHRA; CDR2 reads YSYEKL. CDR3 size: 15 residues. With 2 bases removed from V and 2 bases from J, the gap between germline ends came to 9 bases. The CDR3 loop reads CASSQFGTNTGELFF. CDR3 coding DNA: TGCGCCAGCAGCCAATTCGGGACCAACACCGGGGAGCTGTTTTTT.

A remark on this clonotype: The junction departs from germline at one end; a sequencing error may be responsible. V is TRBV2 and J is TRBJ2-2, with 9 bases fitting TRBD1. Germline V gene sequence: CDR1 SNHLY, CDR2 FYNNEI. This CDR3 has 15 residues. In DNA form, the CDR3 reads TGTGCCACCCAATCAGGGACAGGGAGGATCGGGGAGCTGTTATTT. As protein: CATQSGTGRIGELLF.